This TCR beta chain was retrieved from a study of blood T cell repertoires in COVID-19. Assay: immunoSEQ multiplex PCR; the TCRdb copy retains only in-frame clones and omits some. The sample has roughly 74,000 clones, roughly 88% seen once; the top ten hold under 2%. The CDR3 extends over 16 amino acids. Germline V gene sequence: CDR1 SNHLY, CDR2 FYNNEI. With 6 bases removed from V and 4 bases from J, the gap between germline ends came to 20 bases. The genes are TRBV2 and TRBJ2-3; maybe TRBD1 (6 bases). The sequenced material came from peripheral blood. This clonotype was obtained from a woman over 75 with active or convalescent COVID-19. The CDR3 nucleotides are TGTGCCAGCAGCCTCCGGGACACCTTTTTCGCAGATACGCAGTATTTT. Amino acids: CASSLRDTFFADTQYF.